This T cell receptor (beta chain) originates from a study of blood T cell repertoires in COVID-19. Study at large: COVID-19 samples from acute and convalescent phases originated in the United States, Italy and Spain. Sample material is recorded as cDNA or gDNA derived from T cells, B-cell-depleted T cells, or PBMCs.

The V gene end was trimmed by 1 base and the J gene end by 2 bases; junction bases not matched to a gene: 7. Germline lookup yields CDR1 SGHDN and CDR2 FVKESK. The CDR3 is 16 residues long. The authors' processing: How many nucleated cells were present was estimated from reference gene primer amplification. Data came from immunoSEQ multiplex PCR; TCRdb stores just in-frame clones and leaves some out. V and J calls and clone size follow that table, whereas D and trimming were derived from the DNA. The data contain 250,000 or so clones, 86% of them singletons. This receptor was identified in an elderly man with acute or convalescent COVID-19. The chain uses TRBV14 and TRBJ1-1; 7 bases map to TRBD1. The sequencing input was peripheral blood. The CDR3 region has the DNA TGTGCCAGCAGCCAAGGCGTTCGACAGGGCAACACTGAAGCTTTCTTT. This sequence encodes CASSQGVRQGNTEAFF.